The present entry profiles one TCR beta chain with its context. Its antigen remains unidentified. One base away there is no much larger clone; base qualities are not given. TCRbeta CDR3 regions were amplified from genomic DNA by means of the immunoSEQ Assay, a bias-controlled multiplex PCR. Per the authors' processing: Within the assay, amplification of reference gene primers was used to estimate how many nucleated cells each sample contained. Sequence reads were collapsed and filtered to measure the absolute abundance of every unique TCRbeta CDR3 rearrangement. For each sample, productive Simpson clonality was calculated by taking the square root of Simpson's diversity index across productive rearrangements. TCRdb holds this immuneACCESS table with in-frame rearrangements only. Some clones are missing; in checked studies, unresolved V genes explain under half, and the rest has no known cause. Clonal size and the V and J genes are those of that table, whereas D and trimming came from the DNA. Recorded for this sample are about 160,000 clones; around 82% of them occurred a single time. About a sixth of the sample lies in the top ten.

The sample belongs to a study of blood T cell repertoires in COVID-19 (dated by TCRdb to 2020 to 2022). In terms of the full investigation: Samples covering the acute and convalescent phases of COVID-19 were provided by collaborators in the United States, Italy and Spain. The prospective study material was composed of cDNA or gDNA derived from T cells, B-cell-depleted T cells, or PBMCs. Deeply sampled blood TCRbeta repertoires from subjects exposed to, actively infected with, or recovered from COVID-19 were included in the dataset. The repertoires were released in a freely available public database meant as a resource for research on the immune response to SARS-CoV-2. Samples were obtained from the ongoing ImmuneRACE study (first 160 participants) and from over a thousand subjects provided by 6 global collaborators. The sample metadata nearly always contained a de-identified subject ID, COVID-19 status, age in years and sex. Where available, HLA class I and class II types were taken from metadata supplied by the sample provider and were not determined by assay-based typing. Study-level results and caveats: The amount of clinical and demographic metadata varied by source and participant and was provided uncurated.

In the prospective study, participants were about 18 to 89 years old, resided in 25 or so geographic areas of the United States, and were enrolled through a virtual design. To assign participants to cohorts, the prospective study relied on clinical history that participants themselves reported in a screening survey and a study questionnaire. Recovered participants in ImmuneRACE Cohort 3 were defined by two consecutive negative NP/OP PCR tests, clearance by a healthcare professional, or resolution of symptoms. In the prospective study, whole blood, serum and a nasopharyngeal or oropharyngeal swab were collected from each participant by mobile phlebotomists. Prospective study participants could optionally give additional blood draws and questionnaires over an approximately two-month period. Before DNA extraction, prospective study blood samples were shipped either frozen or at room temperature. CDR1 and CDR2 are read off the germline V gene as SGHTA and FQGNSA. The CDR3 measures 14 amino acids from cysteine to phenylalanine. Only the CDR3 part of the read is kept: 42 bases, read in frame from the first base. The V end loses 1 base and the J end loses 4 bases, and a stretch of 9 bases separates them.

Sequenced: PBMCs or T cells enriched from blood (not recorded which). This TCR derives from a man aged 60 to 75 who had recovered from COVID-19. The V and J segments used are TRBV7-2 and TRBJ2-3, and possibly TRBD2, on 5 matching bases. The DNA sequence is TGTGCCAGCAGCTTAGATTGGGGAGCAGATACGCAGTATTTT. It translates to CASSLDWGADTQYF. This CDR3, with the reference TRBV7-2 and TRBJ2-3 proteins standing in past its ends, gives the full variable domain GAGVSQSPSNKVTEKGKDVELRCDPISGHTALYWYRQSLGQGLEFLIYFQGNSAPDKSGLPSDRFSAERTGGSVSTLTIQRTQQEDSAVYLCASSLDWGADTQYFGPGTRLTVL.